This TCR beta chain was sequenced for a study of shared clonotypes between healthy human individuals. Study results and limitations: Naive subsets usually exceeded memory subsets in estimated richness. Around 5% of naive CD4 clonotypes were common to a handful of donors.

The assay was immunoSEQ multiplex PCR, and TCRdb's table has in-frame clones only and misses some. Of some 1,400,000 clones in the sample, over 95% were seen once. Trimming left V 7 bases short and J 0 bases short, with 9 bases between. The CDR3 consists of 13 residues. Germline lookup yields CDR1 LNHDA and CDR2 SQIVND (reference sequence). Regarding this clone: The antigen is undetermined.

The CD4+ fraction was divided into a CD45RA+ naive subset and a CD45RA-negative memory subset. The rearrangement joins TRBV19 to TRBJ1-1; D remains unclear. Sample: naive CD4+ T cells sorted from blood. Subset reported: CD45RA+ positively selected. This sequence was found in a man aged 30 to 39 in good health. DNA for the CDR3: TGTGCCAGTACGGGGAAGATGAACACTGAAGCTTTCTTT. Protein: CASTGKMNTEAFF. The variable domain in full, completed from reference TRBV19 and TRBJ1-1, reads DGGITQSPKYLFRKEGQNVTLSCEQNLNHDAMYWYRQDPGQGLRLIYYSQIVNDFQKGDIAEGYSVSREKKESFPLTVTSAQKNPTAFYLCASTGKMNTEAFFGQGTRLTVV.